These 19 T cell receptor beta chains were all obtained from the same sample, sequenced in a study of early stage breast cancer tumors. The table came from immunoSEQ multiplex PCR; TCRdb's copy has only in-frame clones and leaves some out. The table includes around 30,000 clones, roughly two thirds detected once. The sample consisted of blood. These receptors came from a person in their fifties or sixties with breast cancer.

V gene TRBV7-9 combines with J gene TRBJ1-3; the D gene is possibly TRBD1 (6 bases). Trimming pared 10 bases from V and 0 bases from J, leaving 13 bases between. The CDR3 sequence is 14 residues long. Germline loops: CDR1 SEHNR, CDR2 FQNEAQ (reference sequence). The CDR3 nucleotides read TGTGCCACCGGGCGGGGGCCCTCTGGAAACACCATATATTTT. Its translation is CATGRGPSGNTIYF.

The gene calls are TRBV14 and TRBJ2-3; no definite D call. CDR3 size: 13 residues. The germline gives CDR1 SGHDN, CDR2 FVKESK. V was pared by 0 bases and J by 4 bases, with 5 bases between. The CDR3 DNA reads as TGTGCCAGCAGCCAAGATTGGCCAGATACGCAGTATTTT. As protein: CASSQDWPDTQYF. The entire variable domain, with the rest obtained from reference TRBV14 and TRBJ2-3, is as follows: EAGVTQFPSHSVIEKGQTVTLRCDPISGHDNLYWYRRVMGKEIKFLLHFVKESKQDESGMPNNRFLAERTGGTYSTLKVQPAELEDSGVYFCASSQDWPDTQYFGPGTRLTVL.

The chain's CDR3 is CASSPPEGRIYGYTF. DNA of the CDR3: TGTGCCAGCTCACCACCGGAAGGACGGATCTATGGCTACACCTTC. The rearrangement joins TRBV18 to TRBJ1-2; D gene ambiguous. Trimming took 0 bases from V and 4 from J, leaving 12 bases between them. The CDR3 spans 15 residues. Germline V gives CDR1 KGHSH, CDR2 LQKENI.

CDR3 sequence: CASSLLAGDGTYEQYF. CDR3 coding DNA: TGTGCCAGCAGTTTACTAGCGGGAGACGGAACCTACGAGCAGTACTTC. The chain links TRBV28 to TRBJ2-7, with TRBD2 matching over 10 bases. With 2 bases clipped from V and 2 bases from J, the junction kept 6 bases outside the gene matches. CDR1 and CDR2 (germline): MDHEN, SYDVKM. The CDR3 runs to 16 residues.

This clone was seen a single time. The J gene is TRBJ2-5, the V gene TRBV29-1, with 7 positions matching TRBD1. CDR1 and CDR2 (germline): SQVTM, ANQGSEA. Trimming took 3 bases from V and 5 from J; bases not matched to a gene: 12. CDR3 length equals 15 residues. The CDR3 DNA reads TGCAGCGTTGAGGTCAGGGGGATCGTCGGGGAGACCCAGTACTTC. This encodes CSVEVRGIVGETQYF.

This chain uses TRBV6-1 with TRBJ2-1; 8 positions match TRBD2. Looked up from germline, CDR1 is MNHNS and CDR2 is SASEGT. The CDR3 spans 15 residues. The trim removed 5 bases at V and 8 bases at J, leaving 11 bases unmatched. Here the CDR3 reads CASSSPAGALDEQFF. The CDR3 bases are TGTGCCAGCAGTAGCCCAGCGGGAGCACTCGATGAGCAGTTCTTC.

The chain carries TRBV5-4 and TRBJ2-3; 8 nucleotides line up with TRBD1. This CDR3 spans 16 amino acids. V gave up 0 bases and J gave up 1 base; unmatched junction bases: 4. Per germline, CDR1 SGHNT and CDR2 YYREEE (reference sequence). The DNA of the CDR3 is TGTGCCAGCAGCTTGGACCTGACAGGGGGCACAGATACGCAGTATTTT. Translating gives CASSLDLTGGTDTQYF.

The gene calls are TRBV6-4 and TRBJ2-1; 8 nucleotides line up with TRBD2. Germline V gene lookup returns CDR1 MRHNA and CDR2 SNTAGT. V lost 5 bases to trimming and J lost 8 bases; unmatched junction nucleotides: 8. CDR3 length equals 14 residues. The CDR3 protein is CASSSGRRKDEQFF. The CDR3 DNA reads as TGTGCCAGCAGTAGCGGGAGAAGAAAAGATGAGCAGTTCTTC.

The rearrangement links TRBV5-6 to TRBJ2-2, with D possibly being TRBD2 (5 bases). Trimming took off 4 bases at V and 2 bases at J, with 18 bases between the two ends. This CDR3 has 17 residues. In germline, CDR1 is SGHDT, CDR2 YYEEEE. CDR3 nucleotide sequence: TGTGCCAGCAGCCTTCGCGGTGGAGGAGTAAACACCGGGGAGCTGTTTTTT. Amino acid sequence: CASSLRGGGVNTGELFF. Complete variable domain (other parts from reference TRBV5-6 and TRBJ2-2): DAGVTQSPTHLIKTRGQQVTLRCSPKSGHDTVSWYQQALGQGPQFIFQYYEEEERQRGNFPDRFSGHQFPNYSSELNVNALLLGDSALYLCASSLRGGGVNTGELFFGEGSRLTVL.

The sample holds a few counts of this clone. The chain joins TRBV5-1 to TRBJ2-5; D not certain. This CDR3 contains 14 residues. CDR1 is SGHRS, CDR2 YFSETQ, per germline. Trimming took 6 bases from V and 2 from J, leaving 14 bases between them. The CDR3 sequence is CASTQGSQQETQYF. CDR3 sequence (DNA): TGCGCCAGCACCCAAGGGTCCCAGCAAGAGACCCAGTACTTC.

This chain connects TRBV4-2 to TRBJ2-1; 9 bases fit TRBD1. CDR1 is LGHNA and CDR2 is YNFKEQ in the germline V gene. The CDR3 is 16 residues long. With 0 bases clipped from V and 7 bases from J, the junction kept 7 bases outside the gene matches. CDR3 in amino acids: CASSQESGQGKNEQFF. In DNA, the CDR3 is TGTGCCAGCAGCCAAGAATCGGGACAGGGTAAAAATGAGCAGTTCTTC.

This clone has a handful of counts. The CDR3 is CASSSRQGGDTQYF. DNA of the CDR3: TGTGCCAGCAGTTCGAGGCAGGGGGGGGATACGCAGTATTTT. The chain is built from TRBV6-6 and TRBJ2-3, with D perhaps matching TRBD1 or TRBD2 (7 bases each). Per the germline V gene, CDR1 is MNHNY and CDR2 is SVGAGI (reference sequence). V shed 4 bases and J shed 6 bases, with 14 bases lying between them. This CDR3 comprises 14 residues.

This clone was counted between two and nine times. This chain uses TRBV11-2 with TRBJ2-7, with unresolved D. There are 13 residues in the CDR3. Trimming cost V 3 bases and J 0 bases, with 6 bases left between them. Germline CDR1 is SGHAT and CDR2 is FQNNGV. The CDR3, as DNA: TGTGCCAGCAGCTTGCAGGCCTCCTACGAGCAGTACTTC. It translates to CASSLQASYEQYF.

The chain joins TRBV30 to TRBJ1-2, with D tentatively TRBD1 (5 bases). CDR1 GTSNPN and CDR2 SVGIG come from the germline V gene (reference sequence). This CDR3 has 14 residues. The ends were cut back, 2 bases at V and 5 bases at J, with 15 bases in the middle. CDR3 sequence (DNA): TGTGCCTGGAGTAAGCAGGGAGGGTTATATGGCTACACCTTC. Translated: CAWSKQGGLYGYTF.

J is TRBJ2-1 and V is TRBV7-6; 9 positions agree with TRBD1. Germline V CDR1 and CDR2: SGHVS, FNYEAQ. J lost 4 bases, V lost 2 bases, and 9 bases had no gene match. The CDR3 runs 17 residues. CDR3 DNA: TGTGCCAGCAGCTTAACTCCGGGACAGGGTGGGTACAATGAGCAGTTCTTC. This translates into CASSLTPGQGGYNEQFF.

This chain joins TRBV7-9 and TRBJ2-7; possible D gene TRBD1, 8 bases. V was trimmed by 3 bases and J by 1 base, leaving 16 bases between them. The CDR3 length is 16 residues. From germline, CDR1 is SEHNR and CDR2 FQNEAQ (reference sequence). CDR3 nucleotides: TGTGCCAGCAGCTTTGGACAGGGAGGGTCGTCCTACGAGCAGTACTTC. Its protein is CASSFGQGGSSYEQYF.

This clone was seen a few times. In nucleotides, the CDR3 is TGTGCCAGCAGCCCCCAAACAGAGAACACTGAAGCTTTCTTT. Encoded protein: CASSPQTENTEAFF. The chain employs TRBV5-4 and TRBJ1-1; D unclear. Germline CDR1 reads SGHNT; CDR2 reads YYREEE (reference sequence). V lost 4 bases and J 1 base, leaving 11 bases between the germline ends. The CDR3 length is 14 residues.

The chain uses TRBV5-4 and TRBJ2-7; D is possibly TRBD1 (6 bases). In germline, CDR1 is SGHNT, CDR2 YYREEE (reference sequence). V was trimmed by 0 bases and J by 4 bases, leaving 14 bases between them. This CDR3 is 15 amino acids long. The chain's CDR3 is CASSLGAQRGYEQYF. CDR3 DNA: TGTGCCAGCAGCTTGGGGGCTCAGAGGGGGTACGAGCAGTACTTC.

Comments on this clone: A junction boundary mismatches the germline segment, possibly from a read error. The chain combines TRBV7-7 with TRBJ2-2; 7 bases agree with TRBD2. Germline loops: CDR1 SSHAT, CDR2 FNYEAQ (reference sequence). There are 16 residues in the CDR3. The CDR3 nucleotides read TGTGCTAGCAGCCCAAGGGGCGGGAGTCCGGCCGGGGAGCTGTTTTTT. This sequence encodes CASSPRGGSPAGELFF.